These 6 T cell receptor beta chains were sequenced from one sample in a study of cytomegalovirus exposure and HLA in healthy donors. Produced via immunoSEQ multiplex PCR; TCRdb's table is partial and in-frame only. The sample has about 260,000 clones; less than 95% are singletons. The sequenced sample consisted of PBMCs. Source of these receptors: a woman in her 30s in good health and CMV-seronegative.

This clone was seen only a few times. The CDR3: CASSPRPEYEQYF. The CDR3 region has the DNA TGTGCCAGCAGCCCCCGACCAGAGTACGAGCAGTACTTC. The chain is built from TRBV7-9 and TRBJ2-7; D unclear. The CDR3 sequence is 13 residues long. The V end was cut by 5 bases, the J end by 4 bases, with 12 bases between. CDR1 and CDR2 (germline): SEHNR, FQNEAQ (reference sequence).

The rearrangement uses TRBV7-2 and TRBJ2-5; 7 nucleotides agree with TRBD1. Looked up from germline, CDR1 is SGHTA and CDR2 is FQGNSA. V shed 2 bases, J shed 4 bases, and the junction held 4 bases outside the gene matches. The CDR3 runs to 14 residues. The CDR3 here is CASSLPTGLETQYF. The CDR3 nucleotides are TGTGCCAGCAGCTTACCGACAGGGCTAGAGACCCAGTACTTC.

The chain is built from TRBV7-6 and TRBJ2-3; TRBD2 matches at 10 bases. This CDR3 is built from 14 residues. Germline V CDR1 and CDR2: SGHVS, FNYEAQ. V was pared by 0 bases and J by 7 bases, with 1 base of the junction left unmatched. CDR3 protein: CASSLASGRNTQYF. The DNA of the CDR3 is TGTGCCAGCAGCTTAGCTAGCGGGAGGAATACGCAGTATTTT. Based on the CDR3 plus reference TRBV7-6 and TRBJ2-3, the full variable domain is GAGVSQSPRYKVTKRGQDVALRCDPISGHVSLYWYRQALGQGPEFLTYFNYEAQQDKSGLPNDRFSAERPEGSISTLTIQRTEQRDSAMYRCASSLASGRNTQYFGPGTRLTVL.

This chain connects TRBV19 to TRBJ1-5, with D perhaps TRBD1 (6 bases). Trimming cost V 3 bases and J 10 bases, with 13 bases left between them. Germline loops: CDR1 LNHDA, CDR2 SQIVND (reference sequence). There are 13 residues in the CDR3. CDR3 region: CASSMGARSPQHF. CDR3 sequence (DNA): TGTGCCAGTAGTATGGGGGCCCGGTCACCCCAGCATTTT. The full variable domain, in which reference TRBV19 and TRBJ1-5 provide the parts outside the CDR3, is DGGITQSPKYLFRKEGQNVTLSCEQNLNHDAMYWYRQDPGQGLRLIYYSQIVNDFQKGDIAEGYSVSREKKESFPLTVTSAQKNPTAFYLCASSMGARSPQHFGDGTRLSIL.

The chain joins TRBV7-8 to TRBJ2-2, with 9 nucleotides matching TRBD2. CDR3 size: 16 residues. CDR1 and CDR2 from the germline V gene are SGHVS and FQNEAQ. The trim removed 2 bases at V and 4 bases at J, leaving 5 bases unmatched. The DNA for the CDR3 is TGTGCCAGCAGCTTATCGGGACTAGCCGCCACCGGGGAGCTGTTTTTT. Encoded protein: CASSLSGLAATGELFF. The full variable domain, completed using reference TRBV7-8 and TRBJ2-2, is GAGVSQSPRYKVAKRGQDVALRCDPISGHVSLFWYQQALGQGPEFLTYFQNEAQLDKSGLPSDRFFAERPEGSVSTLKIQRTQQEDSAVYLCASSLSGLAATGELFFGEGSRLTVL.

The chain's CDR3 is CARSPPDLPPETQYF. The CDR3 DNA is TGTGCCAGAAGCCCACCGGACCTCCCCCCGGAGACCCAGTACTTC. This chain connects TRBV5-3 to TRBJ2-5, with D hard to call. TRBV5-3 carries the ORF label, with uncertain function. V lost 4 bases and J 5 bases, leaving 18 bases between the germline ends. The CDR3 consists of 15 residues.